This TCR beta chain was obtained from a study of CD8 T cells in ankylosing spondylitis. Study-level findings and limits: A TCR beta motif made of eight highly homologous variants seemed typical of ankylosing spondylitis blood. As reported, disease-linked clones showed significant enrichment in matched ankylosing spondylitis synovial fluid. Disease-linked clones had a CD8+ phenotype and relatively low frequency in peripheral blood.

Trimming took off 3 bases at V and 0 bases at J, with 6 bases between the two ends. The germline gives CDR1 SEHNR, CDR2 FQNEAQ (reference sequence). The CDR3 spans 15 residues. For TCR beta, libraries came from quantitative 5'-RACE with molecular barcodes. A single record per CDR3 protein comes from TCRdb applying MiXCR to the 5' RACE reads. The repertoire holds about 210,000 distinct CDR3 sequences, 7.3% seen once, with over 12% in the top ten. Of note for this clonotype: The antigen is not known.

The source is a male donor with ankylosing spondylitis. Sequencing was performed on blood, either unsorted or a sorted T cell fraction (not recorded which). The chain is built from TRBV7-9 and TRBJ2-6; D remains ambiguous. CDR3 DNA: TGTGCCAGCAGCTTGAAGAGCTCTGGGGCCAACGTCCTGACTTTC. Translated, it gives CASSLKSSGANVLTF.